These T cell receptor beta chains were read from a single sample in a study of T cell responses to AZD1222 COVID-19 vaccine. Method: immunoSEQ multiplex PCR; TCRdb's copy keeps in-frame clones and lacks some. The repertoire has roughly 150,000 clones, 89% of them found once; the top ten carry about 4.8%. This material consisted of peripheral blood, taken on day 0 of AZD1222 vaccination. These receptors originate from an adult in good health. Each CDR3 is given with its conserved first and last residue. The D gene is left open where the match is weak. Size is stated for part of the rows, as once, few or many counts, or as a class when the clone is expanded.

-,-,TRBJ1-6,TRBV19,TGTGCCAGTAATCAGGGTTGGAATTCACCCCTCCACTTT,CASNQGWNSPLHF
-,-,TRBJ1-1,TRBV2,TGTGCCAGCAGTGAGGACCGGAGGGACACTGAAGCTTTCTTT,CASSEDRRDTEAFF
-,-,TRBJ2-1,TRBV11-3,TGTGCCAGCAGCTTAGCGGGATACAGTGAGCAGTTCTTC,CASSLAGYSEQFF
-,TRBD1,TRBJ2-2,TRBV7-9,TGTGCCAGCAGCTTAGAGGGACAGTACACCGGGGAGCTGTTTTTT,CASSLEGQYTGELFF
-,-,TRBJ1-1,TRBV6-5,TGTGCCAGCAGTTACTCGATTGGCCCTGAAGCTTTCTTT,CASSYSIGPEAFF
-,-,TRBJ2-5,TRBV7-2,TGTGCCAGCAGCCCTGCGGGCCGGGGAGAGACCCAGTACTTC,CASSPAGRGETQYF
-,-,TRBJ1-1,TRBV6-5,TGTGCCAGCAGTCTAGCCATGAACACTGAAGCTTTCTTT,CASSLAMNTEAFF
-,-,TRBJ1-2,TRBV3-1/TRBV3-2,TGTGCCAGCAGCCAAGGCCCGGCGGGCTATGGCTACACCTTC,CASSQGPAGYGYTF
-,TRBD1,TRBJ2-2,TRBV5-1,TGCGCCAGCAGCTGGCCCGGGACAGGGGTCGGGGAGCTGTTTTTT,CASSWPGTGVGELFF
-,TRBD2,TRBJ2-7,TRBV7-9,TGTGCCAGCAGCTTAGGCGGGAGGGCCGACGAGCAGTACTTC,CASSLGGRADEQYF
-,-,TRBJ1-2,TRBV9,TGTGCCAGCAACCCCGTTGTCGGCCCTAACTATGGCTACACCTTC,CASNPVVGPNYGYTF
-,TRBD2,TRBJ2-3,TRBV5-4,TGTGCCAGCAGCATCCGACTAGCGGGAGTCACAGATACGCAGTATTTT,CASSIRLAGVTDTQYF
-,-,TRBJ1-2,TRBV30,TGTGCCTGGAGCCCGGCGGTGGATGGCTACACCTTC,CAWSPAVDGYTF
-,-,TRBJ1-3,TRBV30,TGTGCCTGGAGCACTTGGACCGCTGGCTCTGGAAACACCATATATTTT,CAWSTWTAGSGNTIYF
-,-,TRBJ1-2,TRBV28,TGTGCCAGCAGTTTCGCAGGGGCTCATAAGAAATATGGCTACACCTTC,CASSFAGAHKKYGYTF
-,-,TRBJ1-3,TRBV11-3,TGTGCCAGCAGCTCCCAGGGATCGAACACCATATATTTT,CASSSQGSNTIYF
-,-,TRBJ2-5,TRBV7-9,TGTGCCAGCAGCCATACACCGCCCGGAGACCAAGAGACCCAGTACTTC,CASSHTPPGDQETQYF
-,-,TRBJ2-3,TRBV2,TGTGCCAGCCGCCGGCGGAGCACAGATACGCAGTATTTT,CASRRRSTDTQYF
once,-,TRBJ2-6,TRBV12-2,TGTGCAAGTCGCTTCAGGGGGTTCCTCTCTGGGGCCAACGTCCTGACTTTC,CASRFRGFLSGANVLTF
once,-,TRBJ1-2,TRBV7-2,TGTGCCAGCAGCCAAATGGGGGGTGTCTCCTATGGCTACACCTTC,CASSQMGGVSYGYTF
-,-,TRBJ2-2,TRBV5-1,TGCGCCAGCAGCCCGGAGGGGGGAATCAGCGGGGAGCTGTTTTTT,CASSPEGGISGELFF
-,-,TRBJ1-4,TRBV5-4,TGTGCCAGCAAGTCGGCGGGGGCAACTAATGAAAAACTGTTTTTT,CASKSAGATNEKLFF